This TCR beta chain originates from a study of Ad26.COV2.S vaccination and SARS-CoV-2 variants. The overall study: The donor belonged to the COV1001 Ad26.COV2.S trial arm. Ad26.COV2.S was injected intramuscularly once or twice, 56 days apart.

Findings of the study overall: After vaccination, reports described spike-specific CD8+ and CD4+ T cell responses as showing substantial breadth.

The CDR3 length is 12 residues. V was pared by 3 bases and J by 2 bases, with 5 bases between. Treatment defined: 19 received Ad26.COV2.S at low or high dose, single or two shots; roughly 5 received placebo; per-sample allocation not given. Sampling took place 63 days after the first vaccine or placebo injection. As to this clone: Its antigen is unidentified.

TCRdb keeps only in-frame clones here, not all; method: immunoSEQ multiplex PCR. This sample carries roughly 380,000 clones, around 83% of them seen once, and the ten largest clones take 3% to 4%. The TCR originated in a person between 18 and 59 years old who received the Ad26.COV2.S COVID-19 vaccine or a placebo. V is TRBV12-3 or TRBV12-4 and J is TRBJ2-7; D not resolved. The sequencing here drew on peripheral blood, taken in a trial of Ad26.COV2.S vaccine versus placebo. CDR3 amino acids: CASSLRTYEQYF. CDR3 sequence (DNA): TGTGCCAGCAGTTTGCGGACCTACGAGCAGTACTTC.